The clone carrying this TCR beta chain was seen a few times. In the original workflow: Reference gene primer amplification in the assay estimated nucleated cell counts. The table came from immunoSEQ multiplex PCR; TCRdb's copy has only in-frame clones and leaves some out. V and J calls and clone size follow that table, whereas D and trimming were derived from the DNA. The data contain about 59,000 clones, roughly 87% of them singletons. These data originate in a study of blood T cell repertoires in COVID-19. The overall study: Acute and convalescent COVID-19 specimens originated in the United States, Italy and Spain. Sample material is recorded as cDNA or gDNA derived from T cells, B-cell-depleted T cells, or PBMCs.

Trimming removed 3 bases from V and 0 bases from J, with 15 bases in between. This CDR3 contains 16 residues. Germline V gene sequence: CDR1 SQVTM, CDR2 ANQGSEA. The sequenced material came from peripheral blood. The receptor was derived from a man of 80 years or more in a cohort sampled during active COVID-19. V gene TRBV29-1 combines with J gene TRBJ1-3; tentatively, D is TRBD1 (5 bases). CDR3: CSVERFDSGSGNTIYF. As DNA, the CDR3 is TGCAGCGTTGAGAGGTTCGACAGTGGCTCTGGAAACACCATATATTTT.